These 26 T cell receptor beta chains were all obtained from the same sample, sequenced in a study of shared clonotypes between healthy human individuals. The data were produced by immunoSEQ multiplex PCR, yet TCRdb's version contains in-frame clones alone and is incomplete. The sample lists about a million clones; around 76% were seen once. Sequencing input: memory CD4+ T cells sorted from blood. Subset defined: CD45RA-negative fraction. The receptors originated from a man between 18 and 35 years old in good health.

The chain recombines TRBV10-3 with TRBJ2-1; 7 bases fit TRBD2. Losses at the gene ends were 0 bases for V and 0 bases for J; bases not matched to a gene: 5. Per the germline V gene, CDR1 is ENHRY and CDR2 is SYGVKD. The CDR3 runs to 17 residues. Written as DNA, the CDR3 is TGTGCCATCAGTGAGTCTGGGACGGGGGGCTCCTACAATGAGCAGTTCTTC. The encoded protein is CAISESGTGGSYNEQFF.

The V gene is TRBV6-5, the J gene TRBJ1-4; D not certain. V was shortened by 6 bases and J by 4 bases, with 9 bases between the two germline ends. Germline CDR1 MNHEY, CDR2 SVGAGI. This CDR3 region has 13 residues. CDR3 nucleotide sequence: TGTGCCAGCAGAAGACGGAATAATGAAAAACTGTTTTTT. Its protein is CASRRRNNEKLFF.

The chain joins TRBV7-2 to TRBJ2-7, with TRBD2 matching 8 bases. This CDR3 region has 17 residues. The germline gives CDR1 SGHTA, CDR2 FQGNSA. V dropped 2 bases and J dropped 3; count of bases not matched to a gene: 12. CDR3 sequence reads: CASSLLPRGTSFYEQYF. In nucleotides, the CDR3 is TGTGCCAGCAGCTTACTGCCCCGCGGGACTAGTTTCTACGAGCAGTACTTC. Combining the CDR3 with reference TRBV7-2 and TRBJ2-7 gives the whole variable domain GAGVSQSPSNKVTEKGKDVELRCDPISGHTALYWYRQSLGQGLEFLIYFQGNSAPDKSGLPSDRFSAERTGGSVSTLTIQRTQQEDSAVYLCASSLLPRGTSFYEQYFGPGTRLTVT.

CDR3 sequence: CAWSLGQGNQPQHF. CDR3 DNA: TGTGCCTGGAGCCTGGGACAGGGCAATCAGCCCCAGCATTTT. The J gene is TRBJ1-5, the V gene TRBV30, with 8 positions matching TRBD1. J was trimmed by 2 bases and V by 3 bases; bases with no gene match: 3. CDR1 is GTSNPN and CDR2 is SVGIG in the germline V gene (reference sequence). The CDR3 runs 14 residues.

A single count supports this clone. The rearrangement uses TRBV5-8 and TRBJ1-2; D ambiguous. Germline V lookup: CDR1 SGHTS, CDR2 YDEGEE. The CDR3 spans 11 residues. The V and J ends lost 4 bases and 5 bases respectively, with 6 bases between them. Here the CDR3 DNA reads TGTGCCAGCAGCAGGAGTTATGGCTACACCTTC. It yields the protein CASSRSYGYTF. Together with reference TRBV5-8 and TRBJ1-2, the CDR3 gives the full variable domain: EAGVTQSPTHLIKTRGQQATLRCSPISGHTSVYWYQQALGLGLQFLLWYDEGEERNRGNFPPRFSGRQFPNYSSELNVNALELEDSALYLCASSRSYGYTFGSGTRLTVV.

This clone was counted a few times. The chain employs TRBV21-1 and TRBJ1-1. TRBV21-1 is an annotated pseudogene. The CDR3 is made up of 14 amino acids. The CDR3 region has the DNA TGTGCCAGCAGCAAAGGTGCGGGGGACACTGAAGCTTTCTTT. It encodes CASSKGAGDTEAFF.

The CDR3 reads CASSYQENQPQHF. The CDR3 nucleotides read TGTGCCAGCAGCTACCAGGAGAATCAGCCCCAGCATTTT. J is TRBJ1-5 and V is TRBV11-2; D is unclear. The germline V and J ends were trimmed by 4 bases and 4 bases, with 8 bases remaining between them. CDR3 length: 13 residues. CDR1 and CDR2 (germline): SGHAT, FQNNGV.

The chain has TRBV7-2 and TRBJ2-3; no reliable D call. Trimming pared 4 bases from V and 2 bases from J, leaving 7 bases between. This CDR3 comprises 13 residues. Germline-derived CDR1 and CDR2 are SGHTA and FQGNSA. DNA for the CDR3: TGTGCCAGCAGCTCTTTTGACACAGATACGCAGTATTTT. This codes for CASSSFDTDTQYF.

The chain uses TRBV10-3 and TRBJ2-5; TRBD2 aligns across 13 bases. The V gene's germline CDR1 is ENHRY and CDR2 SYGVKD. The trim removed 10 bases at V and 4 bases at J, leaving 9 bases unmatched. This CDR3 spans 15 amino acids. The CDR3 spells CASGLAGVGGETQYF. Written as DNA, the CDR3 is TGTGCCAGCGGACTAGCGGGAGTGGGGGGAGAGACCCAGTACTTC.

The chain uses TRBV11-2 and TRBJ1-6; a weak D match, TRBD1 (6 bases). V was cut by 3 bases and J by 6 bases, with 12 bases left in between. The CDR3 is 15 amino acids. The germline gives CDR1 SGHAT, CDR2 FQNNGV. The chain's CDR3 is CASSFAGAPNSPLHF. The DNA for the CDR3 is TGTGCCAGCAGCTTCGCAGGGGCCCCTAATTCACCCCTCCACTTT.

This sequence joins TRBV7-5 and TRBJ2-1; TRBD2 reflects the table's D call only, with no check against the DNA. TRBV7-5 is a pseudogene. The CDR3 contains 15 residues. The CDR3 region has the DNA TGTGCCAGAAGCTTCTGCGGGAGCTCCTACAATGAGCAGTTCTTC. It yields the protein CARSFCGSSYNEQFF.

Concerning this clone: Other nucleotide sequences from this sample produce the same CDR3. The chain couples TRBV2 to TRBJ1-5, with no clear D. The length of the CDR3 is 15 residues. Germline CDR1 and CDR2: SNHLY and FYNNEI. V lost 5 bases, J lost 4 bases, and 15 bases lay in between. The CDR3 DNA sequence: TGTGCCAGCAGTTTACGGGGAGGAAGTAATCAGCCCCAGCATTTT. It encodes CASSLRGGSNQPQHF.

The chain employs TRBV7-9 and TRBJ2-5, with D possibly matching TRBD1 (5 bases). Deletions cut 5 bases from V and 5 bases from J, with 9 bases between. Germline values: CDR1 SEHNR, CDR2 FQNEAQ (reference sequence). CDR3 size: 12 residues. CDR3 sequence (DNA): TGTGCCAGCAGCGAAGGGGCGGAGACCCAGTACTTC. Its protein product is CASSEGAETQYF.

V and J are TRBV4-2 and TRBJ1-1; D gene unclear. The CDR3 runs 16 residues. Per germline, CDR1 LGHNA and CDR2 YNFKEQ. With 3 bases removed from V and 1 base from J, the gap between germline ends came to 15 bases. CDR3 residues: CASSQWGSESNTEAFF. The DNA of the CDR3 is TGTGCCAGCAGCCAGTGGGGATCAGAATCGAACACTGAAGCTTTCTTT.

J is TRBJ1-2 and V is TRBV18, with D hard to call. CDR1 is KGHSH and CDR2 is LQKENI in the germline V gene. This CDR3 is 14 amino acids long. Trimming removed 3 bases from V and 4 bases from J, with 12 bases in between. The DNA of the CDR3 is TGTGCCAGCTCACCTCCAGGCCTCCCCTATGGCTACACCTTC. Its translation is CASSPPGLPYGYTF.

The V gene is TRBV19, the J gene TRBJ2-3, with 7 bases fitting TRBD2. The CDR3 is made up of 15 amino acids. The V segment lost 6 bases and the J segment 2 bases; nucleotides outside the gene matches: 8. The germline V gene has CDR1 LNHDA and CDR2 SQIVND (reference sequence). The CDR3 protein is CASSPLAAHTDTQYF. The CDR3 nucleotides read TGTGCCAGTAGCCCCCTAGCGGCCCACACAGATACGCAGTATTTT.

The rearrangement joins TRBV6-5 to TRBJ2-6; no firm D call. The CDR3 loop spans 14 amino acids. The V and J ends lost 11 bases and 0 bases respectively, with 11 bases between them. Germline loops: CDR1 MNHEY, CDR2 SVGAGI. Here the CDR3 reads CASGRASGANVLTF. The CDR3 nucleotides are TGTGCCTCCGGCCGGGCCTCTGGGGCCAACGTCCTGACTTTC.

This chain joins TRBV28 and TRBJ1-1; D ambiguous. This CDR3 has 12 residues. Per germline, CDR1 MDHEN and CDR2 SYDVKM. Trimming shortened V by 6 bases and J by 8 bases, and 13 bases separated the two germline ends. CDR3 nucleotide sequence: TGTGCCAGCAGGACCCCGGGGTGGGAAGCTTTCTTT. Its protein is CASRTPGWEAFF.

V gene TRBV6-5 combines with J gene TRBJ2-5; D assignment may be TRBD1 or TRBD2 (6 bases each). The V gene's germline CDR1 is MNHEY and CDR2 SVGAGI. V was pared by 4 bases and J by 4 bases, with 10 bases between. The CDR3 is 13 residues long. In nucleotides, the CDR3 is TGTGCCAGCAGTTTCCCGGGGGCAGAGACCCAGTACTTC. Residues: CASSFPGAETQYF.

The CDR3 spells CASIKEDIGSPLHF. CDR3 bases: TGTGCCAGCATCAAAGAGGATATTGGGTCACCCCTCCACTTT. The chain couples TRBV5-4 to TRBJ1-6; unclear D gene. Trimming took off 6 bases at V and 10 bases at J, with 17 bases between the two ends. The V gene's germline CDR1 is SGHNT and CDR2 YYREEE (reference sequence). This CDR3 comprises 14 residues.

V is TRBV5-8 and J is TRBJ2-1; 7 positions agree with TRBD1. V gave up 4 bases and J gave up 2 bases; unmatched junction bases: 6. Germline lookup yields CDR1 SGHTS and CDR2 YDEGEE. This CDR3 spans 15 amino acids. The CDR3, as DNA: TGTGCCAGCAGCCTCGGGACAGTCGCCTACAATGAGCAGTTCTTC. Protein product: CASSLGTVAYNEQFF.

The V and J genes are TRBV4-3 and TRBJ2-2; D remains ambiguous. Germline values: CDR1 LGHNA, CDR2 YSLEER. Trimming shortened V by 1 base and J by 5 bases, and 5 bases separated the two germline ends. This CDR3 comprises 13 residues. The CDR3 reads CASSQALTGELFF. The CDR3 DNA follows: TGCGCCAGCAGCCAAGCCCTTACCGGGGAGCTGTTTTTT.

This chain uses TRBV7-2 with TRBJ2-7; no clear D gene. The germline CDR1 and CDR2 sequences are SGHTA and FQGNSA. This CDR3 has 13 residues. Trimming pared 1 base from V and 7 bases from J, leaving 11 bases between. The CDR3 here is CASSLEQSKEQYF. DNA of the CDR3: TGTGCCAGCAGCTTAGAGCAGAGTAAGGAGCAGTACTTC.

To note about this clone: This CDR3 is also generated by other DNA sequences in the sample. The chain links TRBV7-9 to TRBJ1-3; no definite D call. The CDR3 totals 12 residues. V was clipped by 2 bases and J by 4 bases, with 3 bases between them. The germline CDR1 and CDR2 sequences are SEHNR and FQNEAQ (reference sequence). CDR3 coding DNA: TGTGCCAGCAGCTTATCGGGAAACACCATATATTTT. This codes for CASSLSGNTIYF.

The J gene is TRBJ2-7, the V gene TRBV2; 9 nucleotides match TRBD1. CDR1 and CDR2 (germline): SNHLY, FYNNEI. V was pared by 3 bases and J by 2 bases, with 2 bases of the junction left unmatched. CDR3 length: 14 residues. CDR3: CASSEGTGPYEQYF. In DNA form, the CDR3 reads TGTGCCAGCAGTGAGGGGACAGGGCCCTACGAGCAGTACTTC.

This CDR3 is CASSAWDGSNYGYTF. In DNA form, the CDR3 reads TGTGCCAGCAGTGCTTGGGACGGAAGTAACTATGGCTACACCTTC. V and J are TRBV2 and TRBJ1-2, with D maybe TRBD1 (5 bases). The CDR3 spans 15 residues. The V gene's germline CDR1 is SNHLY and CDR2 FYNNEI. V was trimmed by 4 bases and J by 1 base, leaving 13 bases between them.